The entry below gives a single TCR beta chain sequence along with its context. The source of the sample is a study of blood T cell repertoires in COVID-19. The overall study: Samples of COVID-19 (acute and convalescent) were obtained from the United States, Italy and Spain.

The V segment lost 7 bases and the J segment 3 bases; nucleotides outside the gene matches: 10. This CDR3 spans 16 amino acids. In germline, CDR1 is SGHAT, CDR2 FQNNGV. The method was immunoSEQ multiplex PCR; TCRdb's version includes in-frame clones alone and lacks a portion of them. Counted here are around 100,000 clones, about 87% occurring once; the ten biggest clones make up approximately 7.4%. V is TRBV11-2 and J is TRBJ2-2; 8 nucleotides align to TRBD1. The origin of this receptor is a human donor with acute or convalescent COVID-19. The donor label of this sample is uncertain. The sample was peripheral blood. CDR3 bases: TGTGCCAGCACCCACCTCAGGGGGCTCGACACCGGGGAGCTGTTTTTT. Protein product: CASTHLRGLDTGELFF.